The clone carrying this TCR beta chain showed up just a few times. These data are taken from a study of blood T cell repertoires in COVID-19. Trimming removed 1 base from V and 0 bases from J, with 6 bases in between. Germline values: CDR1 LGHDT, CDR2 YNNKEL (reference sequence). The CDR3 is made up of 14 amino acids. Produced via immunoSEQ multiplex PCR; TCRdb's table is partial and in-frame only. The sample shows over 100,000 clones, roughly 83% of them seen only once. This TCR came from a woman aged 55-70 years with acute or convalescent COVID-19. Sequenced: peripheral blood. The chain has TRBV3-1 (or the pseudogene TRBV3-2) and TRBJ1-1; D is undetermined. DNA of the CDR3: TGTGCCAGCAGCCAAGTACTGGTGAACACTGAAGCTTTCTTT. Residues: CASSQVLVNTEAFF.